This T cell receptor beta chain appears in the sequencing data of a study of technical replicates of blood from a handful of donors. TCRdb's table, derived via immunoSEQ multiplex PCR, lists solely in-frame clones and lacks some. The sample has tens of thousands of clones; 91% are singletons. Germline values: CDR1 GTSNPN, CDR2 SVGIG (reference sequence). The CDR3 loop spans 13 amino acids. V was shortened by 2 bases and J by 4 bases, with 11 bases between the two germline ends. The receptor comes from a human donor in good health. Some clones in this sample may be carry-over from other donors' samples. The rearrangement joins TRBV30 to TRBJ1-2; D perhaps matches TRBD1 (5 bases). The specimen sequenced was PBMCs. The CDR3 DNA reads TGTGCCTGGAGTTGGGGGGTTACCTATGGCTACACCTTC. This sequence encodes CAWSWGVTYGYTF. Based on the CDR3 plus reference TRBV30 and TRBJ1-2, the full variable domain is SQTIHQWPATLVQPVGSPLSLECTVEGTSNPNLYWYRQAAGRGLQLLFYSVGIGQISSEVPQNLSASRPQDRQFILSSKKLLLSDSGFYLCAWSWGVTYGYTFGSGTRLTVV.